This is a list of T cell receptor beta chains from one sample in a study of cytomegalovirus exposure and HLA in healthy donors. Here immunoSEQ multiplex PCR was the method, and the copy in TCRdb shows in-frame clones only, minus some. The sample lists about 110,000 clones; roughly nine tenths were seen once. Sequencing used PBMCs. These receptors all come from a young woman in good health and CMV-seropositive. The CDR3 runs from the conserved cysteine through the conserved F or W. Fields, in order: CDR3 DNA, CDR3 protein, D gene, V gene, CDR3 length, J gene, clone size. D genes are given only for firm matches. The size of a clone is reported for some rows only, either as once, few or many, or as a class for expanded clones.

TGTGCCAGCAGCTTGGCTATGGGGGCGGACACCGGGGAGCTGTTTTTT CASSLAMGADTGELFF . TRBV5-6 16 TRBJ2-2 .
TGTGCCAGCAGTAGAGGGGGCGAAGTTGGCTACACCTTC CASSRGGEVGYTF TRBD1 TRBV6-6 13 TRBJ1-2 .
TGTGCCATCAGTGAACGGGGGGGCCGGGCAGATACGCAGTATTTT CAISERGGRADTQYF TRBD2 TRBV10-3 15 TRBJ2-3 .
TGTGCCAGCCGCCCCCGCACGGGGTCGAACTATGGCTACACCTTC CASRPRTGSNYGYTF . TRBV19 15 TRBJ1-2 .
TGCAGCGTTGAAGTTCCGGGGGGTGCCTACGAGCAGTACTTC CSVEVPGGAYEQYF TRBD2 TRBV29-1 14 TRBJ2-7 .
TGTGCCAGCAGCTTGCCAGATGGCTATGGCTACACCTTC CASSLPDGYGYTF . TRBV5-5 13 TRBJ1-2 .
TGTGCCACCAGCAGAGATCGACTAGGGGTGTTCACCTTC CATSRDRLGVFTF . TRBV15 13 TRBJ1-2 few
TGTGCCAGTGGACAGGGACAGGGCACTGAAGCTTTCTTT CASGQGQGTEAFF TRBD1 TRBV19 13 TRBJ1-1 .
TGCAGTAGCCTAGAGACAGAGACCCAGTACTTC CSSLETETQYF . TRBV20-1 11 TRBJ2-5 .
TGTGCCAGCAGCACTCGACAGGGAAGCTCCTATAATTCACCCCTCCACTTT CASSTRQGSSYNSPLHF TRBD1 TRBV5-6 17 TRBJ1-6 .
TGTGCCAGCAGACCAGATAGCGGGGGTGAAGCGACCCAGTACTTC CASRPDSGGEATQYF TRBD2 TRBV6-5 15 TRBJ2-5 few
TGTGCCAGCTCTAGCCGGCTAGCGGGGAGCACAGATACGCAGTATTTT CASSSRLAGSTDTQYF TRBD2 TRBV6-6 16 TRBJ2-3 .
TGTGCCAGTAGTATACCGGTTGGCTCTGGAAACACCATATATTTT CASSIPVGSGNTIYF . TRBV19 15 TRBJ1-3 once